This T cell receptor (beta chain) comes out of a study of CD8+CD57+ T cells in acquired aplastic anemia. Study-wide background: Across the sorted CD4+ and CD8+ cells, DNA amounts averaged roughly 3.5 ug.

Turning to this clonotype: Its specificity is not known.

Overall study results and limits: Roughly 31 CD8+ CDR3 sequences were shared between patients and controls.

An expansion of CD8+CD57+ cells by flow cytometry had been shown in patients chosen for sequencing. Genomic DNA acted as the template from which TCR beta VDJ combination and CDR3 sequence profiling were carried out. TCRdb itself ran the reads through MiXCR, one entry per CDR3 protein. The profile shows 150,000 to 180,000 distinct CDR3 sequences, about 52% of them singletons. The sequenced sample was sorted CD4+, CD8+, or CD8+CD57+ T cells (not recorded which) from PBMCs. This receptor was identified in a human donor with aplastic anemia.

CDR3 amino acids: CSATGNLGGYTF. CDR3 bases: TGCAGTGCTACAGGGAATTTAGGGGGCTACACCTTC. The chain couples TRBV20-1 to TRBJ1-2, with D maybe TRBD1 (5 bases). The germline gives CDR1 DFQATT, CDR2 SNEGSKA (reference sequence). This CDR3 has 12 residues. Between the trimmed V and J ends, which lost 4 bases and 8 bases, there was a span of 14 bases.